A single sample gave rise to the 23 T cell receptor beta chains below, sequenced in a study of beta chain features in type 1 diabetes. No antigen has been identified for these receptors. General study results and limits: Across all four CD4+ subsets, people with type 1 diabetes showed modestly shorter TCRB CDR3s.

Reverse transcribing all isolated RNA meant expressed TCRB transcripts were sequenced. Profiling relied on immunoSEQ multiplex PCR, and the TCRdb table lists in-frame clones only, not all of them. The sample consists of under 350,000 clones, around 24% of them appearing once. Sequencing was performed on naive CD4+ T cells from blood. The receptors stem from a woman aged 25 to 39 with type 1 diabetes.

This clone was counted a few times. The V and J genes are TRBV29-1 and TRBJ2-5; tentatively, D is TRBD1 (5 bases). Per germline, CDR1 SQVTM and CDR2 ANQGSEA. The CDR3 runs to 11 residues. CDR3 sequence reads: CSSNRQETQYF. The CDR3 DNA reads TGCAGTAGTAACAGGCAAGAGACCCAGTACTTC.

The chain is built from TRBV29-1 and TRBJ2-1, with a tentative D call TRBD2 (6 bases). CDR1 is SQVTM, CDR2 ANQGSEA, per germline. The CDR3 spans 15 residues. Trimming stripped 1 base from V and 6 bases from J, with 16 bases between. The CDR3 reads CSVEVIRERRNEQFF. The CDR3 DNA is TGCAGCGTTGAAGTAATCCGGGAGCGACGCAATGAGCAGTTCTTC.

This clone was detected a few times. The rearrangement joins TRBV27 to TRBJ2-1; possible D gene TRBD2, 5 bases. There are 14 residues in the CDR3. Trimming left V 2 bases short and J 6 bases short, with 11 bases between. Germline loops: CDR1 MNHEY, CDR2 SMNVEV (reference sequence). CDR3 in DNA: TGTGCCAGCAGTTTACCGGGGTTTCGCAATGAGCAGTTCTTC. It yields the protein CASSLPGFRNEQFF.

The chain recombines TRBV29-1 with TRBJ2-1; D possibly corresponds to TRBD2 (5 bases). Per the germline V gene, CDR1 is SQVTM and CDR2 is ANQGSEA. The V and J ends lost 3 bases and 2 bases respectively, with 8 bases between them. The CDR3 is made up of 13 amino acids. The CDR3 sequence is CSVDSGTYNEQFF. The CDR3 DNA reads as TGCAGCGTTGACTCGGGGACCTACAATGAGCAGTTCTTC.

V is TRBV30 and J is TRBJ2-1, with a tentative D call TRBD1 (7 bases). Germline CDR1 is GTSNPN and CDR2 is SVGIG (reference sequence). V was pared by 5 bases and J by 4 bases, with 15 bases between. The CDR3 has 14 amino acids. The DNA of the CDR3 is TGTGCCTGGGAAGGACAGGCGGGGTACAATGAGCAGTTCTTC. Its translation is CAWEGQAGYNEQFF.

This clone occurred a few times. The J gene is TRBJ1-2, the V gene TRBV29-1, with 7 bases fitting TRBD1. The CDR3 runs to 16 residues. CDR1 is SQVTM, CDR2 ANQGSEA, per germline. The junction had 18 bases not matched to a gene; V was cut back by 4 bases and J by 7 bases. In DNA, the CDR3 is TGCAGCGTTGGGGGTTCGGGACAGTCAAAAGGTGGTGGCTACACCTTC. It translates to CSVGGSGQSKGGGYTF.

The sample holds a few counts of this clone. This chain links TRBV4-1 with TRBJ1-5; 9 nucleotides line up with TRBD1. The CDR3 consists of 16 residues. Germline CDR1 reads MGHRA; CDR2 reads YSYEKL. The V segment lost 3 bases and the J segment 6 bases; nucleotides outside the gene matches: 9. As DNA, the CDR3 is TGCGCCAGCAGCCACTTACAGGGGGCGAAAGTTCAGCCCCAGCATTTT. It encodes CASSHLQGAKVQPQHF.

The genes are TRBV15 and TRBJ2-1, with D possibly TRBD2 on 7 matching bases. The CDR3 consists of 14 residues. V was pared by 4 bases and J by 5 bases, with 12 bases between. Germline-derived CDR1 and CDR2 are LNHNV and YYDKDF (reference sequence). The CDR3 protein is CATSTFGGHNEQFF. The CDR3 coding sequence is TGTGCCACCAGCACCTTCGGGGGGCACAATGAGCAGTTCTTC. Full variable domain (missing parts from reference TRBV15 and TRBJ2-1): DAMVIQNPRYQVTQFGKPVTLSCSQTLNHNVMYWYQQKSSQAPKLLFHYYDKDFNNEADTPDNFQSRRPNTSFCFLDIRSPGLGDTAMYLCATSTFGGHNEQFFGPGTRLTVL.

The gene calls are TRBV6-1 and TRBJ2-1; 8 bases align to TRBD2. CDR1 is MNHNS, CDR2 SASEGT, per germline. The trim removed 0 bases at V and 3 bases at J, leaving 7 bases unmatched. The CDR3 totals 17 residues. As DNA, the CDR3 is TGTGCCAGCAGTGAAGCCGGGCGGACTAGCTACTACAATGAGCAGTTCTTC. Translating gives CASSEAGRTSYYNEQFF.

J is TRBJ2-6 and V is TRBV5-1; possible D gene TRBD1, 5 bases. Per germline, CDR1 SGHRS and CDR2 YFSETQ. The CDR3 loop spans 18 amino acids. The V gene lost 0 bases and the J gene lost 4 bases, with 17 bases spanning the gap. The CDR3 here is CASSLVWQGRAGANVLTF. CDR3 in DNA: TGCGCCAGCAGCTTGGTCTGGCAGGGAAGAGCCGGGGCCAACGTCCTGACTTTC.

This clone came up a few times. The genes are TRBV28 and TRBJ2-7; D may be TRBD2 (5 bases). Germline CDR1 and CDR2: MDHEN and SYDVKM. The CDR3 covers 13 residues. With 3 bases removed from V and 5 bases from J, the gap between germline ends came to 11 bases. CDR3 region: CASSLVGIHEQYF. The CDR3 region has the DNA TGTGCCAGCAGTTTGGTCGGGATCCACGAGCAGTACTTC. Based on the CDR3 plus reference TRBV28 and TRBJ2-7, the full variable domain is DVKVTQSSRYLVKRTGEKVFLECVQDMDHENMFWYRQDPGLGLRLIYFSYDVKMKEKGDIPEGYSVSREKKERFSLILESASTNQTSMYLCASSLVGIHEQYFGPGTRLTVT.

This clone was counted between two and nine times. The rearrangement links TRBV4-1 to TRBJ2-1, with 12 bases lining up with TRBD2. Germline CDR1 is MGHRA and CDR2 is YSYEKL. The CDR3 runs 15 residues. V shed 5 bases, J shed 5 bases, and the junction held 4 bases outside the gene matches. The CDR3 protein is CASSRLAGVNNEQFF. The CDR3 DNA reads TGCGCCAGCAGCAGACTAGCGGGAGTAAACAATGAGCAGTTCTTC.

This clone was detected only a few times. This chain connects TRBV21-1 to TRBJ1-1. TRBV21-1 is designated a pseudogene. The CDR3 consists of 14 residues. CDR3 residues: CASSKVRGSTEAFF. The CDR3 DNA is TGTGCCAGCAGCAAAGTAAGAGGGAGCACTGAAGCTTTCTTT.

This chain links TRBV28 with TRBJ1-2; D possibly corresponds to TRBD1 (5 bases). Trimming stripped 7 bases from V and 4 bases from J, with 10 bases between. From germline, CDR1 is MDHEN and CDR2 SYDVKM. The CDR3 covers 12 residues. The CDR3 loop is CASNQQAYGYTF. DNA for the CDR3: TGTGCCAGCAATCAACAGGCCTATGGCTACACCTTC.

V gene TRBV5-1 combines with J gene TRBJ2-3; 12 bases fit TRBD2. Unmatched junction bases numbered 11, after V lost 4 bases and J lost 5 bases. CDR1 is SGHRS and CDR2 is YFSETQ in the germline V gene. The CDR3 sequence is 17 residues long. The DNA of the CDR3 is TGCGCCAGCAGCGGTGGGACTAGCGGGCCACGAGGAGATACGCAGTATTTT. Amino acid sequence: CASSGGTSGPRGDTQYF.

CDR3 residues: CASSPGTGEETQYF. Written as DNA, the CDR3 is TGTGCCAGCTCACCTGGAACAGGCGAGGAGACCCAGTACTTC. The V and J genes are TRBV18 and TRBJ2-5, with D maybe TRBD1 (5 bases). The germline V gene has CDR1 KGHSH and CDR2 LQKENI. V was shortened by 3 bases and J by 5 bases, with 13 bases between the two germline ends. This CDR3 region has 14 residues. Supplemented by reference TRBV18 and TRBJ2-5, the full variable domain reads NAGVMQNPRHLVRRRGQEARLRCSPMKGHSHVYWYRQLPEEGLKFMVYLQKENIIDESGMPKERFSAEFPKEGPSILRIQQVVRGDSAAYFCASSPGTGEETQYFGPGTRLLVL.

The chain is built from TRBV5-1 and TRBJ2-1, with 8 bases fitting TRBD2. CDR1 SGHRS and CDR2 YFSETQ come from the germline V gene. The CDR3 has 16 amino acids. V lost 0 bases to trimming and J lost 0 bases; unmatched junction nucleotides: 2. In nucleotides, the CDR3 is TGCGCCAGCAGCTTGGCCGGGACTAGCTCCTACAATGAGCAGTTCTTC. It is translated as CASSLAGTSSYNEQFF.

The CDR3 protein is CASSQIFLAGGNEQFF. The CDR3 DNA reads TGCGCCAGCAGCCAAATCTTCCTAGCGGGAGGTAATGAGCAGTTCTTC. The V and J genes are TRBV4-1 and TRBJ2-1; TRBD2 agrees at 11 bases. Germline CDR1 is MGHRA and CDR2 is YSYEKL. The CDR3 contains 16 residues. Unmatched junction bases numbered 7, after V lost 2 bases and J lost 7 bases.

The chain links TRBV18 to TRBJ2-5; 8 bases fit TRBD2. V lost 2 bases to trimming and J lost 4 bases; unmatched junction nucleotides: 9. CDR3 length: 16 amino acids. The germline gives CDR1 KGHSH, CDR2 LQKENI. Here the CDR3 reads CASSPIAGRSGETQYF. CDR3 sequence (DNA): TGTGCCAGCTCACCAATAGCGGGGCGAAGCGGAGAGACCCAGTACTTC. The full variable domain, rest sourced from reference TRBV18 and TRBJ2-5, is NAGVMQNPRHLVRRRGQEARLRCSPMKGHSHVYWYRQLPEEGLKFMVYLQKENIIDESGMPKERFSAEFPKEGPSILRIQQVVRGDSAAYFCASSPIAGRSGETQYFGPGTRLLVL.

This clone was detected a few times. The V and J genes are TRBV7-9 and TRBJ2-5; 7 bases map to TRBD1. Trimming removed 5 bases from V and 3 bases from J; junction bases left unmatched: 12. Germline CDR1 SEHNR, CDR2 FQNEAQ (reference sequence). This CDR3 spans 16 amino acids. The CDR3 coding sequence is TGTGCCAGCAGCCAATATAACAGGGGAATGGAAGAGACCCAGTACTTC. Its translation is CASSQYNRGMEETQYF.

V and J are TRBV29-1 and TRBJ2-3; TRBD1 aligns across 7 bases. The germline gives CDR1 SQVTM, CDR2 ANQGSEA. The CDR3 extends over 13 amino acids. V dropped 1 base and J dropped 6; count of bases not matched to a gene: 4. CDR3 nucleotides: TGCAGCGTTGAAGGACAGGGTGTGGATACGCAGTATTTT. It is translated as CSVEGQGVDTQYF.

This clone was observed a few times. This chain links TRBV11-2 with TRBJ1-2, with 8 bases lining up with TRBD1. The germline V gene encodes CDR1 SGHAT and CDR2 FQNNGV. V lost 4 bases, J lost 8 bases, and 6 bases stayed unmatched. CDR3 length: 13 residues. The DNA of the CDR3 is TGTGCCAGCAGCTCCCAGGGGGCAGGAGGCTACACCTTC. Translation gives CASSSQGAGGYTF.

This rearrangement joins TRBV9 to TRBJ2-2, with TRBD2 matching 8 bases. CDR1 and CDR2 (germline): SGDLS, YYNGEE. The CDR3 runs 17 residues. V dropped 2 bases and J dropped 2; count of bases not matched to a gene: 8. The chain's CDR3 is CASSVPPGGANTGELFF. The CDR3 bases are TGTGCCAGCAGCGTCCCCCCGGGGGGGGCCAACACCGGGGAGCTGTTTTTT. Drawing the rest from reference TRBV9 and TRBJ2-2, the complete variable domain is DSGVTQTPKHLITATGQRVTLRCSPRSGDLSVYWYQQSLDQGLQFLIQYYNGEERAKGNILERFSAQQFPDLHSELNLSSLELGDSALYFCASSVPPGGANTGELFFGEGSRLTVL.